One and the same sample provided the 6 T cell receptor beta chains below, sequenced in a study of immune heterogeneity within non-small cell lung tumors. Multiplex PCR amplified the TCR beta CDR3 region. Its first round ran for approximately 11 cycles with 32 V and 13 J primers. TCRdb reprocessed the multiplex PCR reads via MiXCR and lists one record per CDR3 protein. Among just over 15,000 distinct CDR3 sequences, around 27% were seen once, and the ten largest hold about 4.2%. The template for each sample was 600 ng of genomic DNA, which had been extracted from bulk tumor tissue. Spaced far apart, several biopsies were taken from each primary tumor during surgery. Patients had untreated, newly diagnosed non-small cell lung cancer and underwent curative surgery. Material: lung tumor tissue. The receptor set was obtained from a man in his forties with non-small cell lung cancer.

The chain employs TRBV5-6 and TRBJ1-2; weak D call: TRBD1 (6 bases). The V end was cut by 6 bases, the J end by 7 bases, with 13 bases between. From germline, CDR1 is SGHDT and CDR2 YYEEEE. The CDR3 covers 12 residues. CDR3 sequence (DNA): TGTGCCAGCACCTATCTAGGGGGTGGCTACACCTTC. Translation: CASTYLGGGYTF. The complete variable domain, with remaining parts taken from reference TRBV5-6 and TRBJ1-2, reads DAGVTQSPTHLIKTRGQQVTLRCSPKSGHDTVSWYQQALGQGPQFIFQYYEEEERQRGNFPDRFSGHQFPNYSSELNVNALLLGDSALYLCASTYLGGGYTFGSGTRLTVV.

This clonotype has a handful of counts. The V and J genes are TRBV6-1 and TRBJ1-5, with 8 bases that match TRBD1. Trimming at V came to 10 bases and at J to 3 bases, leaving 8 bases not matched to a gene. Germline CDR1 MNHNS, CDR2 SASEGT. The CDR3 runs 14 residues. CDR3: CATGTGAFNQPQHF. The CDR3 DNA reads TGTGCCACCGGGACAGGTGCTTTCAATCAGCCCCAGCATTTT.

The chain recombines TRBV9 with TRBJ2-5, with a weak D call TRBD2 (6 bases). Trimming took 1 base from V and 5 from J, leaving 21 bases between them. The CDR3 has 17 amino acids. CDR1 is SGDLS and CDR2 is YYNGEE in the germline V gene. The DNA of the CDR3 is TGTGCCAGCAGCGTAAATGGGGGGACCTCGGCGGGGGAGACCCAGTACTTC. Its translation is CASSVNGGTSAGETQYF.

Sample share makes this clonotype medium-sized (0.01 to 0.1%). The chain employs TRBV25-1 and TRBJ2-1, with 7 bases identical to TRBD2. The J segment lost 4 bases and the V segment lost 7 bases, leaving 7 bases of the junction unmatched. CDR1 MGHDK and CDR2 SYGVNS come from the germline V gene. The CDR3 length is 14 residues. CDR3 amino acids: CASTVPGGYNEQFF. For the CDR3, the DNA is TGTGCCAGCACTGTCCCGGGGGGTTACAATGAGCAGTTCTTC.

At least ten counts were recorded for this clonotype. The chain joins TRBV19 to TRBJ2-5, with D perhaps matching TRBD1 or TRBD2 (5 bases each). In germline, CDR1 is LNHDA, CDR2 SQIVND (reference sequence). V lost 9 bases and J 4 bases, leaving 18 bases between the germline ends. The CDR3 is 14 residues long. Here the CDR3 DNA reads TGTGCCAGCAGGGACCTCTCGGCAGGAGAGACCCAGTACTTC. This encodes CASRDLSAGETQYF.

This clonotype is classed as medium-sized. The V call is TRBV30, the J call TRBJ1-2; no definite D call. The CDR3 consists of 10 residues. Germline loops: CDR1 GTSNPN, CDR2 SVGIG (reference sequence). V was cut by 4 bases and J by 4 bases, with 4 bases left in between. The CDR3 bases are TGTGCCTGGAAGGTCTATGGCTACACCTTC. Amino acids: CAWKVYGYTF. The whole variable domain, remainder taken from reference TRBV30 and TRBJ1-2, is SQTIHQWPATLVQPVGSPLSLECTVEGTSNPNLYWYRQAAGRGLQLLFYSVGIGQISSEVPQNLSASRPQDRQFILSSKKLLLSDSGFYLCAWKVYGYTFGSGTRLTVV.